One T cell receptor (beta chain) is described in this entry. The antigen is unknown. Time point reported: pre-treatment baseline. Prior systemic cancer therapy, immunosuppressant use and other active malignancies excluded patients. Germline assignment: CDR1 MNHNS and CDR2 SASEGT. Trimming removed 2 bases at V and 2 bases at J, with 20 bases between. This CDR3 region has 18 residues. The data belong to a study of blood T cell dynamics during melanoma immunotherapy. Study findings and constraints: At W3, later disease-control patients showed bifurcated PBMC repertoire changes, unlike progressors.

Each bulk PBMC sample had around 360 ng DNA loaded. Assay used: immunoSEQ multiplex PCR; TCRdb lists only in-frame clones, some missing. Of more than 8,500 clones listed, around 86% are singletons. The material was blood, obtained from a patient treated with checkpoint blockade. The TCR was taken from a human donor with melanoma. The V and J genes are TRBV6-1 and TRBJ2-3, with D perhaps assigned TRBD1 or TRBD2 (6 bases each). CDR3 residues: CASSEREGEAFYTDTQYF. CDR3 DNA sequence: TGTGCCAGCAGTGAACGTGAGGGGGAGGCTTTTTACACAGATACGCAGTATTTT.